This entry concerns a single T cell receptor (beta chain). What it binds is unknown. V trimming: 0 bases; J trimming: 8 bases; junction bases outside the gene matches: 8. Looked up from germline, CDR1 is SGDLS and CDR2 is YYNGEE. This CDR3 has 15 residues. A sample-barcoded 5' primer and a J-beta primer mix were used in a second PCR of roughly 7 to 11 cycles. A tag from a template-switch adaptor with 12 random nucleotides marked each cDNA molecule. TCRdb fed the 5' RACE reads into MiXCR, producing one record per CDR3 protein. This sample has 600,000 to 650,000 distinct CDR3 sequences; 45% to 65% occur once, and the top ten carry over 35%. The data were taken from a study of blood T cells in healthy people across ages. Study findings and constraints: Lack of knowledge of donor CMV status possibly confounded expanded clonotype changes. Fewer expanded clones and more diversity marked long-lived versus aged donors.

The source is a man aged 60 to 75 in good health. What was sequenced was blood. The V call is TRBV9, the J call TRBJ2-1; 7 nucleotides line up with TRBD1. DNA of the CDR3: TGTGCCAGCAGCGTAGCTACAGGGGCTCAATATGAGCAGTTCTTC. It specifies CASSVATGAQYEQFF.